This is a list of T cell receptor beta chains from one sample in a study of T cells in Graves' hyperthyroidism and ophthalmopathy. TCRdb re-called the multiplex PCR reads through MiXCR, storing one row per CDR3 protein. The sample lists over 400,000 distinct CDR3 sequences; about 20% were seen once. The sequencing input was blood. Receptor source: a woman between 65 and 79 years old with Graves' ophthalmopathy. CDR3s leave out the opening cysteine and the closing phenylalanine or tryptophan. The D gene is left open where the match is weak.

CDR3 protein	J gene	CDR3 length	V gene	D gene
ATSDRDSDSYNEQF	TRBJ2-1	14	TRBV24-1	NA
ASRTDGAEQY	TRBJ2-7	10	TRBV10-3	NA
ASSQGDYNYNEQF	TRBJ2-1	13	TRBV4-1	TRBD2
ASSGRGQGAHGYT	TRBJ1-2	13	TRBV9	TRBD1
ASSPSGRTNTGELF	TRBJ2-2	14	TRBV6-1	TRBD2
AIGTDTDTQY	TRBJ2-3	10	TRBV10-3	NA
ASTTIGTEAF	TRBJ1-1	10	TRBV6-1	NA
ASSSLAENTGELF	TRBJ2-2	13	TRBV7-9	NA
ASSYSPTGFYGYT	TRBJ1-2	13	TRBV6-5	NA
ASSFPAQMNTEAF	TRBJ1-1	13	TRBV28	NA
ASSLNALAAETQY	TRBJ2-5	13	TRBV7-2	NA
ASSHGTQEYEQY	TRBJ2-7	12	TRBV28	NA
ASSPKGSGATSYNEQF	TRBJ2-1	16	TRBV4-1	NA
ASSPPGFGEQY	TRBJ2-7	11	TRBV19	NA
ASSLRWEDRTGELF	TRBJ2-2	14	TRBV7-2	NA
ASSQVTFDGYT	TRBJ1-2	11	TRBV14	NA
SGGRTANEKLF	TRBJ1-4	11	TRBV20-1	NA
SVDAGTHEQF	TRBJ2-1	10	TRBV29-1	NA